Sequencing of this T cell receptor (beta chain) was carried out in a study of blood T cell repertoires in COVID-19. Turning to the study itself: Some COVID-19 samples were acute and others convalescent; all came from the United States, Italy and Spain. The analysed material was cDNA or gDNA that came from T cells, B-cell-depleted T cells, or PBMCs.

Original methodology: Researchers report that nucleated cell counts were estimated from reference gene primer amplification. Produced via immunoSEQ multiplex PCR; TCRdb's table is partial and in-frame only. The V and J calls and clone size are taken from that table; D and trimming were inferred from the DNA. The sample records over 130,000 clones, around 84% being singletons. The CDR3 runs 15 residues. CDR1 is SGHDN, CDR2 FVKESK, per germline. The V and J ends lost 1 base and 9 bases respectively, with 16 bases between them. The V and J genes are TRBV14 and TRBJ2-1; TRBD2 might be the D (6 bases). This sequence originates from a man aged 25 to 45 with COVID-19, enrolled during active disease. Specimen: peripheral blood. The CDR3 nucleotides are TGTGCCAGCAGCCAAGGCTGGGGGGAGATTGGTGAGCAGTTCTTC. Translation gives CASSQGWGEIGEQFF. Full variable domain (remainder filled in from reference TRBV14 and TRBJ2-1): EAGVTQFPSHSVIEKGQTVTLRCDPISGHDNLYWYRRVMGKEIKFLLHFVKESKQDESGMPNNRFLAERTGGTYSTLKVQPAELEDSGVYFCASSQGWGEIGEQFFGPGTRLTVL.